This TCR beta chain was obtained from a study of blood T cell repertoires in COVID-19. This clone was seen a single time. The method was immunoSEQ multiplex PCR; TCRdb's version includes in-frame clones alone and lacks a portion of them. Of about 180,000 clones in the sample, about nine tenths were seen once. Germline V gene lookup returns CDR1 SGHAT and CDR2 FQNNGV. V shed 5 bases and J shed 2 bases, with 23 bases lying between them. This CDR3 comprises 18 residues. Sequencing was done on a sample of peripheral blood. This TCR derives from a woman under 40 with acute or convalescent COVID-19. This chain connects TRBV11-2 to TRBJ2-3, with no clear D. The CDR3 region has the DNA TGTGCCAGCAGCCCCCTATATTCACTTACCGAAATCACAGATACGCAGTATTTT. This encodes CASSPLYSLTEITDTQYF.